Each of the 30 T cell receptor beta chains below was sequenced from the same sample in a study of control samples from healthy donors and cancer patients. Repertoires were generated with immunoSEQ multiplex PCR, while TCRdb's copy carries only in-frame clones and drops some. The repertoire has about 130,000 clones, roughly 90% of them found once; the top ten carry 2.1%. Sample: blood. The receptor source for this set is a woman aged 45-65 years in good health.

The rearrangement uses TRBV4-1 and TRBJ2-2; D is possibly TRBD1 (6 bases). The germline V and J ends were trimmed by 6 bases and 1 base, with 9 bases remaining between them. Germline V gene data show CDR1 as MGHRA and CDR2 as YSYEKL. The CDR3 loop spans 14 amino acids. The CDR3 DNA reads as TGCGCCAGCAGTTGGACAGAGAACACCGGGGAGCTGTTTTTT. Its translation: CASSWTENTGELFF.

V gene TRBV5-1 combines with J gene TRBJ1-6; D possibly corresponds to TRBD1 (5 bases). Germline CDR1 SGHRS, CDR2 YFSETQ. This CDR3 contains 15 residues. The V end was cut by 7 bases, the J end by 5 bases, with 16 bases between. CDR3 bases: TGCGCCAGCCGTTCCCAGACAGACAATAATTCACCCCTCCACTTT. It codes for CASRSQTDNNSPLHF. Full variable domain (rest looked up from reference TRBV5-1 and TRBJ1-6): KAGVTQTPRYLIKTRGQQVTLSCSPISGHRSVSWYQQTPGQGLQFLFEYFSETQRNKGNFPGRFSGRQFSNSRSEMNVSTLELGDSALYLCASRSQTDNNSPLHFGNGTRLTVT.

This clone was detected once. The V gene is TRBV6-5, the J gene TRBJ2-1; 8 bases agree with TRBD2. After removal of 6 bases from V and 9 bases from J, the junction contained 10 bases not matched to a gene. Germline V CDR1 and CDR2: MNHEY, SVGAGI. The CDR3 extends over 14 amino acids. In nucleotides, the CDR3 is TGTGCCAGCAGCAACGGACTAGCCTCTGTTGAGCAGTTCTTC. Translation: CASSNGLASVEQFF.

This chain joins TRBV5-4 and TRBJ2-5, with D perhaps TRBD2 (5 bases). In germline, CDR1 is SGHNT, CDR2 YYREEE (reference sequence). The CDR3 is 14 amino acids. The V end was cut by 5 bases, the J end by 4 bases, with 15 bases between. This CDR3 reads CASRWSVEAETQYF. Written as DNA, the CDR3 is TGTGCCAGCAGATGGAGCGTGGAGGCAGAGACCCAGTACTTC.

This clone has a handful of counts. The chain combines TRBV21-1 with TRBJ1-6; the tabulated D call, TRBD1, remains unverified against the DNA. TRBV21-1 is marked as a pseudogene. The CDR3 has 16 amino acids. CDR3 in DNA: TGTGCCAGCAGCAACCAGGGGGCTGACTATAATTCACCCCTCCACTTT. It translates to CASSNQGADYNSPLHF.

This chain connects TRBV5-8 to TRBJ1-4, with 8 positions matching TRBD1. Per the germline V gene, CDR1 is SGHTS and CDR2 is YDEGEE. The CDR3 extends over 15 amino acids. Losses at the gene ends were 0 bases for V and 7 bases for J; bases not matched to a gene: 5. The CDR3 sequence is CASSLGQGFFEKLFF. CDR3 sequence (DNA): TGTGCCAGCAGCTTGGGACAGGGGTTTTTTGAAAAACTGTTTTTT.

V is TRBV6-5 and J is TRBJ2-7, with D possibly being TRBD2 (5 bases). Per germline, CDR1 MNHEY and CDR2 SVGAGI. The V gene lost 8 bases and the J gene lost 2 bases, with 16 bases spanning the gap. The CDR3 length is 14 residues. The CDR3 spells CASVSRGSAYEQYF. The DNA of the CDR3 is TGTGCCAGCGTATCGAGAGGGTCCGCCTACGAGCAGTACTTC.

This chain links TRBV5-1 with TRBJ2-1; 9 nucleotides align to TRBD1. Germline CDR1 is SGHRS and CDR2 is YFSETQ. The CDR3 runs 14 residues. V lost 6 bases, J lost 5 bases, and 6 bases stayed unmatched. Here the CDR3 DNA reads TGCGCCAGCATTTCCGGGACAGGGAACAATGAGCAGTTCTTC. It codes for CASISGTGNNEQFF.

The chain recombines TRBV13 with TRBJ1-3, with D possibly being TRBD1 (6 bases). Between the trimmed V and J ends, which lost 5 bases and 0 bases, there was a span of 20 bases. The CDR3 is 18 residues long. Germline V lookup: CDR1 PRHDT, CDR2 FYEKMQ (reference sequence). This chain's CDR3 is CASSQTRTAKTSGNTIYF. The DNA of the CDR3 is TGTGCCAGCAGCCAAACCAGGACAGCTAAAACCTCTGGAAACACCATATATTTT.

The chain is built from TRBV10-1 and TRBJ1-5; no definite D call. V was shortened by 7 bases and J by 9 bases, with 28 bases between the two germline ends. From germline, CDR1 is WNHNN and CDR2 SYGVQD (reference sequence). The CDR3 totals 17 residues. The CDR3, as DNA: TGCGCCAGCATTACGTGTGTAGGACCCAATCATAACAGGCCCCAGCATTTT. Translated: CASITCVGPNHNRPQHF.

The chain has TRBV28 and TRBJ2-5; TRBD1 or TRBD2 may be the D gene (6 bases each). Germline V lookup: CDR1 MDHEN, CDR2 SYDVKM. The CDR3 is 13 residues long. V shed 5 bases and J shed 5 bases, with 12 bases lying between them. In DNA, the CDR3 is TGTGCCAGCAGTAATACAGGGAGGGAGACCCAGTACTTC. Encoded protein: CASSNTGRETQYF.

The CDR3 DNA is TGTGCCAGCAGCCAAGGAATTCCTACAATGGGACAGGGTGGCCACGAGCAGTACTTC. It yields the protein CASSQGIPTMGQGGHEQYF. The rearrangement uses TRBV3-1 (or the pseudogene TRBV3-2) and TRBJ2-7, with 9 positions matching TRBD1. V shed 1 base, J shed 5 bases, and the junction held 18 bases outside the gene matches. This CDR3 spans 19 amino acids. Germline V gene data show CDR1 as LGHDT and CDR2 as YNNKEL (reference sequence).

This chain uses TRBV4-1 with TRBJ1-1; D is undetermined. This CDR3 is 13 amino acids long. Germline V gene lookup returns CDR1 MGHRA and CDR2 YSYEKL. The ends were cut back, 0 bases at V and 5 bases at J, with 7 bases in the middle. The CDR3 DNA follows: TGCGCCAGCAGCCAAGAGGGGTGGACTGAAGCTTTCTTT. Protein sequence: CASSQEGWTEAFF.

V gene TRBV5-5 combines with J gene TRBJ2-1; D not resolved. This CDR3 contains 12 residues. V was pared by 4 bases and J by 7 bases, with 9 bases between. Germline V gives CDR1 SGHKS, CDR2 YYEKEE (reference sequence). The CDR3, as DNA: TGTGCCAGCAGCCAAGGACCTAATGAGCAGTTCTTC. This codes for CASSQGPNEQFF.

The chain has TRBV5-1 and TRBJ1-1; no definite D call. V lost 3 bases to trimming and J lost 1 base, with 7 bases between them. Germline loops: CDR1 SGHRS, CDR2 YFSETQ. The CDR3 is 13 amino acids. CDR3 sequence: CASSSPGNTEAFF. The CDR3 region has the DNA TGCGCCAGCAGCTCCCCAGGGAACACTGAAGCTTTCTTT. The whole variable domain, filled in from reference TRBV5-1 and TRBJ1-1, reads KAGVTQTPRYLIKTRGQQVTLSCSPISGHRSVSWYQQTPGQGLQFLFEYFSETQRNKGNFPGRFSGRQFSNSRSEMNVSTLELGDSALYLCASSSPGNTEAFFGQGTRLTVV.

The chain joins TRBV3-1 (or the pseudogene TRBV3-2) to TRBJ2-7; weak D call: TRBD2 (5 bases). V gave up 5 bases and J gave up 1 base, with 12 bases separating them. The CDR3 runs 14 residues. Germline assignment: CDR1 LGHDT and CDR2 YNNKEL (reference sequence). The CDR3 loop is CASSSRTYSYEQYF. The CDR3 bases are TGTGCCAGCAGCTCTCGGACTTATTCCTACGAGCAGTACTTC.

V gene TRBV5-1 combines with J gene TRBJ2-5; 7 bases are shared with TRBD2. CDR1 SGHRS and CDR2 YFSETQ come from the germline V gene. V lost 0 bases to trimming and J lost 5 bases; unmatched junction nucleotides: 7. The CDR3 contains 15 residues. The CDR3 spells CASSLGAGDRETQYF. Here the CDR3 DNA reads TGCGCCAGCAGCTTGGGTGCGGGGGATCGGGAGACCCAGTACTTC. The full variable domain, with the rest looked up from reference TRBV5-1 and TRBJ2-5, is KAGVTQTPRYLIKTRGQQVTLSCSPISGHRSVSWYQQTPGQGLQFLFEYFSETQRNKGNFPGRFSGRQFSNSRSEMNVSTLELGDSALYLCASSLGAGDRETQYFGPGTRLLVL.

V is TRBV5-6 and J is TRBJ2-7; 8 bases line up with TRBD1. This CDR3 region has 15 residues. Germline V gene sequence: CDR1 SGHDT, CDR2 YYEEEE. V trimming: 3 bases; J trimming: 3 bases; junction bases outside the gene matches: 8. In DNA form, the CDR3 reads TGTGCCAGCAGCTACCCCGGGACAGGAGGCTACGAGCAGTACTTC. This gives the protein CASSYPGTGGYEQYF.

The rearrangement links TRBV15 to TRBJ2-4; possible D gene TRBD1, 6 bases. There are 14 residues in the CDR3. Trimming cost V 4 bases and J 7 bases, with 14 bases left between them. Per germline, CDR1 LNHNV and CDR2 YYDKDF (reference sequence). CDR3 region: CATSTRDTGNIQYF. CDR3 bases: TGTGCCACCAGCACCCGGGACACGGGGAACATTCAGTACTTC.

J is TRBJ1-1 and V is TRBV28; no reliable D call. CDR1 is MDHEN, CDR2 SYDVKM, per germline. The V end was cut by 1 base, the J end by 4 bases, with 10 bases between. The CDR3 has 14 residues. The CDR3: CASSLLKGFTEAFF. Written as DNA, the CDR3 is TGTGCCAGCAGTTTATTGAAGGGCTTCACTGAAGCTTTCTTT.

The chain joins TRBV6-5 to TRBJ1-2, with no clear D. The germline V and J ends were trimmed by 4 bases and 2 bases, with 5 bases remaining between them. CDR1 and CDR2 from the germline V gene are MNHEY and SVGAGI. The CDR3 contains 12 residues. As DNA, the CDR3 is TGTGCCAGCAGTTTAGGGAACTATGGCTACACCTTC. Translated: CASSLGNYGYTF.

The chain uses TRBV5-1 and TRBJ1-3; D gene ambiguous. Per the germline V gene, CDR1 is SGHRS and CDR2 is YFSETQ. V was clipped by 6 bases and J by 2 bases, with 9 bases between them. The CDR3 has 13 amino acids. The DNA of the CDR3 is TGCGCCAGCACCGCCTACCCTGGAAACACCATATATTTT. The encoded protein is CASTAYPGNTIYF.

This clone was detected only a few times. This chain uses TRBV27 with TRBJ2-7, with a possible D match to TRBD1 (6 bases). The CDR3 covers 14 residues. V lost 6 bases and J lost 4, with 16 bases in between. CDR1 and CDR2 (germline): MNHEY, SMNVEV (reference sequence). CDR3 in amino acids: CASRKPGQGYEQYF. The CDR3 DNA follows: TGTGCCAGCAGAAAACCGGGACAAGGGTACGAGCAGTACTTC.

This clone was recorded once. CDR3 nucleotides: TGTGCAGAAGGGACAAGACAAGAGACCCAGTACTTC. Amino acids: CAEGTRQETQYF. This chain connects TRBV28 to TRBJ2-5; possibly TRBD1 for D (6 bases). CDR3 length: 12 amino acids. Germline V gene data show CDR1 as MDHEN and CDR2 as SYDVKM.

The chain employs TRBV12-2 and TRBJ1-3. TRBV12-2 is a pseudogene locus. The CDR3 extends over 17 amino acids. The CDR3: CASRLCKEPGPRNTIYF. The CDR3 nucleotides are TGTGCAAGTCGGTTATGCAAGGAACCGGGACCGCGAAACACCATATATTTT.

This clone has a single count. The V and J genes are TRBV3-1 (or the pseudogene TRBV3-2) and TRBJ1-2, with D possibly being TRBD1 (6 bases). The germline V and J ends were trimmed by 2 bases and 2 bases, with 9 bases remaining between them. The CDR3 is 14 amino acids. Germline loops: CDR1 LGHDT, CDR2 YNNKEL (reference sequence). As DNA, the CDR3 is TGTGCCAGCAGCCAACCGGGACAAAACTATGGCTACACCTTC. Translation gives CASSQPGQNYGYTF.

The chain combines TRBV29-1 with TRBJ1-2; D perhaps matches TRBD1 (5 bases). V was trimmed by 7 bases and J by 0 bases, leaving 18 bases between them. CDR1 is SQVTM and CDR2 is ANQGSEA in the germline V gene. The CDR3 loop spans 15 amino acids. The CDR3 region is CSAGGSVVSNYGYTF. The CDR3 DNA follows: TGCAGCGCGGGGGGGTCAGTGGTTTCTAACTATGGCTACACCTTC.

This rearrangement joins TRBV11-2 to TRBJ2-5; D ambiguous. V was trimmed by 6 bases and J by 1 base, leaving 24 bases between them. Germline lookup yields CDR1 SGHAT and CDR2 FQNNGV. CDR3 length: 18 residues. CDR3 loop: CASSPKLGGRNRQETQYF. The CDR3, as DNA: TGTGCCAGCAGTCCAAAGCTAGGTGGTCGGAATCGCCAAGAGACCCAGTACTTC. Drawing the rest from reference TRBV11-2 and TRBJ2-5, the complete variable domain is EAGVAQSPRYKIIEKRQSVAFWCNPISGHATLYWYQQILGQGPKLLIQFQNNGVVDDSQLPKDRFSAERLKGVDSTLKIQPAKLEDSAVYLCASSPKLGGRNRQETQYFGPGTRLLVL.

The V and J genes are TRBV18 and TRBJ2-1; D ambiguous. The V gene's germline CDR1 is KGHSH and CDR2 LQKENI. Trimming removed 0 bases at V and 10 bases at J, with 16 bases between. The CDR3 length is 15 residues. CDR3 nucleotides: TGTGCCAGCTCACCACCGCAGAGTTGGGAATGGGAGCAGTTCTTC. Protein sequence: CASSPPQSWEWEQFF.

The rearrangement joins TRBV29-1 to TRBJ1-4, with 7 bases aligning to TRBD1. The junction had 9 bases not matched to a gene; V was cut back by 6 bases and J by 8 bases. The CDR3 has 13 amino acids. CDR1 is SQVTM and CDR2 is ANQGSEA in the germline V gene. This CDR3 reads CSVADRVGEKLFF. The CDR3 DNA sequence: TGCAGCGTGGCCGACAGGGTGGGGGAAAAACTGTTTTTT.